Here is one T cell receptor (beta chain) with its context. This clonotype appeared a few times. Its antigen remains undetermined. A much larger clone sits a single nucleotide away, making a read error possible. The time point label, as the study defines it: newly diagnosed GD, antithyroid drugs for less than 3 months. For both TCR sequencing and RNA sequencing, RNA was extracted from PBMCs in TRIzol. The diagnosis of Graves' disease was made according to American Thyroid Association guidelines. Recruitment of patients was carried out at an endocrinology department in Xi'an, China. Each patient gave 8.5 to 9.5 milliliters of peripheral blood, collected in an EDTA anticoagulant tube. PBMCs were isolated by Ficoll Paque Plus density gradient separation without further T cell sorting. An Agilent 2100 Bioanalyzer and agarose gel were used to check RNA quality, while a NanoDrop 2000 measured RNA concentration.

The data derive from a study of regulatory T cells in long-lasting Graves disease (dated by TCRdb to the early 2020s). With regard to the full study: Newly diagnosed Graves' disease patients had taken antithyroid drugs for less than 3 months. Peripheral blood TCR sequencing and RNA sequencing compared persistent Graves' disease patients with newly diagnosed Graves' disease patients. The study was conducted in China and was registered as a clinical trial. A total of 35 or so samples underwent TCR sequencing: around 13 from persistent and around 20 from newly diagnosed Graves' disease patients. Study-level results and caveats: Preferential use of TRBV28, TRBJ1-2 and TRBJ2-5 was observed in persistent disease, whereas TRBV20-1 and TRBJ2-1 were favored in newly diagnosed disease. The study examined only peripheral blood because the primary lesion, thyroid tissue, could not be accessed. Lower TCR Shannon entropy and fewer highly expanded clones were observed in persistent Graves' disease patients than in newly diagnosed patients, which suggested clonal expansion. Only the TCR beta chain was sequenced and analyzed. The authors acknowledged the small sample size as a limitation that may reduce accuracy. Persistent patients shared more public clonotypes among themselves (around 2,700) than newly diagnosed patients did (roughly 910).

Library preparation employed multiplex PCR. The listed sequencing device is Illumina HiSeq 4000. TCR beta libraries were built with iRepertoire HTBI primers and Arm-PCR amplification of CDR3 regions. PCR products were gel purified before sequencing. The paper's processing steps were these. A total of roughly 58 TRBV and 14 TRBJ segments were identified across samples and were used for gene usage analysis of CDR3 amino acid clonotypes. COPE and FqMerger were used to merge filtered high-quality paired reads into contigs. BLAST was used to align contigs to IMGT TRBV, TRBD and TRBJ reference genes, with CDR3 defined following IMGT. Clonotypes above 0.1% frequency were classified as highly expanded clones. Shannon entropy served as the measure of repertoire diversity, while the Gini coefficient captured V-J evenness. A clonotype was considered public if more than one individual shared it. TCRdb reworked the public reads: Q25 trimming with fastp, MiXCR clone assembly, productive beta chains retained. Merged by CDR3 protein, the rows form single entries marked with the most common genes and DNA. It is TCRdb's table, rather than the study itself, that gives the V and J calls and clone size. In all, the sample holds fewer than 650,000 distinct CDR3 sequences, and more than 15% of those were seen once. The top ten clonotypes cover approximately 12% of the sample.

The CDR3, cysteine through phenylalanine, is 16 amino acids long. Just the 48-base CDR3 DNA is kept, in frame starting at base 1. For this chain, trimming is 7 bases at the V end and 1 base at the J end, and the number of junction bases without a gene match is 8. The data also belong to a second study, concerning T cells in Graves' hyperthyroidism and ophthalmopathy. As the second paper documents: Graves' hyperthyroidism was defined as stable when no progression to ophthalmopathy occurred over 18 months of follow-up. Hyperthyroidism patients were newly diagnosed, had a disease duration of under 2 months, and were aged 18 to 65 years. The study excluded patients with uncontrolled infections, other autoimmune diseases, pregnancy or lactation. Diagnoses were established on the basis of clinical symptoms, serum thyroxine and TRAb, thyroid ultrasound, and orbital computed tomography. A first-round RT-PCR of the TCR CDR3 used the HTBI primer set with the Qiagen OneStep RT-PCR kit. Blood samples also contained most of the expanded thyroid clonotypes (frequency above 0.001), which suggests that blood repertoires may reflect thyroid immune responses. Ophthalmopathy was separated from stable hyperthyroidism by a 13 V-J signature model, with just over 85% sensitivity and approximately 81% specificity obtained in cross-validation and 80%/75% obtained in testing. In validation, the model predicted progression to ophthalmopathy a median of about 6.8 months before onset, with about 67% sensitivity and about 72% specificity. To identify distinguishing TCR V-J signatures, a discovery cohort of around 100 patients was used, comprising roughly 45 with Graves' ophthalmopathy and some 57 with stable Graves' hyperthyroidism. An independent validation cohort of 18 to 20 hyperthyroidism patients and 15 or so patients who later progressed to ophthalmopathy tested prospective prediction of ophthalmopathy. The 100 discovery patients were randomly divided into training and test sets at a 7:3 ratio. The study also compared thyroid tissue and blood T-cell repertoires from about six Graves' hyperthyroidism patients. Following sampling, methimazole starting at 30 mg daily was given to hyperthyroidism patients, and high-dose intravenous methylprednisolone was given to ophthalmopathy patients. The libraries were constructed in a second round of multiplex PCR and then size-selected and purified. Sequencing of the libraries was done on an Illumina HiSeq2000 using paired-end 100 bp reads. SOAPnuke was used to process the raw data, throwing out any read that contained adapters or uncalled bases, had a mean Phred below 15, or lacked an exact constant-primer or identifier match. COPE v1.2.5 was used to merge high-quality paired reads, and clonotypes were defined as unique nucleotide sequences. MiTCR v1.1 was used to align clonotypes to the IMGT TRBV, TRBD and TRBJ reference segments. Only V-J combinations with frequency above 0.0001, covering roughly 99% of repertoires, were analysed. The TCS score was defined as F50 (clonal expansion) divided by E x V (chaos), with BLOSUM62-based TCRdist calculated between CDR3 peptides within each V-J. Welch's t-statistics and random forest reduced 450 to 600 V-J features to fewer than 15, which were used in a naive Bayes classifier (R e1071). Sample size was not statistically predetermined, and blinding of investigators to group allocation was not performed. The paper describes TCR Vbeta CDR3 sequencing of 120 to 150 peripheral blood samples, made up of 43 ophthalmopathy patients, 70 to 75 hyperthyroidism patients and around 17 progressor patients.

The input for sequencing was peripheral blood mononuclear cells (PBMCs), taken at new diagnosis, from a patient treated with antithyroid drugs. The sequence derives from a man between 18 and 29 years old with Graves disease. Donor details come from another sample of the same person, matched by shared clones. The sequence joins TRBV12-3 or TRBV12-4 to TRBJ2-3; the junction holds 10 bases that match TRBD1. The CDR3 in this case is CASNTGTGAGTDTQYF. DNA sequence: TGTGCCAGCAATACAGGGACAGGGGCTGGCACAGATACGCAGTATTTT.